This TCR beta chain was sequenced during a study of read filtering for tumor transcriptome and immune sequencing. About the research overall: Mean patient age was approximately 66 years, range roughly 40 to 85; around 17 male, around 15 female. Whole-transcriptome libraries were prepared after DNase treatment.

This library used approximately 370 ng RNA and molecular barcoded adaptors spanning alpha/delta and beta/gamma chains. TCRdb recomputed calls from the reads with MiXCR, one row per CDR3 protein. The sample holds 100,000 to 150,000 distinct CDR3 sequences, about 13% seen once. Of note for this clonotype: The junction departs from germline at one end; a sequencing error may be responsible.

At the time of active disease, bone marrow was collected from every patient. This TCR came from a donor at least 40 years old with multiple myeloma. Sequencing input: a population of CD138-negative cells sorted from bone marrow.

The CDR3 reads CASSYIGGQETQYF. The DNA of the CDR3 is TGTGCCAGCAGTTACATTGGCGGCCAAGAGACCCAGTATTTC. This rearrangement joins TRBV6-5 to TRBJ2-5; D gene uncertain. The CDR3 contains 14 residues. The germline V gene has CDR1 MNHEY and CDR2 SVGAGI.